Each of the 17 T cell receptor beta chains below was sequenced from the same sample in a study of cytomegalovirus exposure and HLA in healthy donors. A multiplex PCR was run with 60 Vbeta primers and 13 Jbeta primers. The data were produced by immunoSEQ multiplex PCR, yet TCRdb's version contains in-frame clones alone and is incomplete. The sample holds fewer than 350,000 clones, about 90% seen once. The sample comprised PBMCs. Receptor source: a woman between 18 and 30 years old in good health and CMV-seronegative.

The chain is built from TRBV5-1 and TRBJ1-4; 9 bases match TRBD1. The J segment lost 0 bases and the V segment lost 7 bases, leaving 4 bases of the junction unmatched. The CDR3 has 15 amino acids. CDR1 is SGHRS and CDR2 is YFSETQ in the germline V gene. CDR3 region: CASQGQGATNEKLFF. CDR3 sequence (DNA): TGCGCCAGCCAGGGACAGGGCGCAACTAATGAAAAACTGTTTTTT.

This clone was counted between two and nine times. The J gene is TRBJ1-1, the V gene TRBV2, with D hard to call. Per germline, CDR1 SNHLY and CDR2 FYNNEI. V was trimmed by 2 bases and J by 6 bases, leaving 16 bases between them. This CDR3 region has 15 residues. The CDR3 sequence is CASSEIKEVWPEAFF. CDR3 sequence (DNA): TGTGCCAGCAGTGAAATTAAGGAGGTTTGGCCTGAAGCTTTCTTT. The whole variable domain, filled in from reference TRBV2 and TRBJ1-1, reads EPEVTQTPSHQVTQMGQEVILRCVPISNHLYFYWYRQILGQKVEFLVSFYNNEISEKSEIFDDQFSVERPDGSNFTLKIRSTKLEDSAMYFCASSEIKEVWPEAFFGQGTRLTVV.

The chain combines TRBV5-1 with TRBJ1-1, with a weak D call TRBD1 (5 bases). CDR3 length: 13 amino acids. Germline CDR1 SGHRS, CDR2 YFSETQ. V was pared by 7 bases and J by 4 bases, with 14 bases between. CDR3 sequence: CASEEGMGTEAFF. CDR3 DNA: TGCGCCAGCGAGGAGGGGATGGGCACTGAAGCTTTCTTT.

The gene calls are TRBV5-1 and TRBJ2-5; possible D gene TRBD2, 7 bases. CDR3 length: 16 residues. V gave up 0 bases and J gave up 0 bases, with 12 bases separating them. The V gene's germline CDR1 is SGHRS and CDR2 YFSETQ. The CDR3 bases are TGCGCCAGCAGCTTGGGGGCGGGGGCCAACCAAGAGACCCAGTACTTC. This gives the protein CASSLGAGANQETQYF.

V and J are TRBV19 and TRBJ2-7; D is uncertain. The CDR3 is 15 residues long. CDR1 LNHDA and CDR2 SQIVND come from the germline V gene (reference sequence). Trimming took 2 bases from V and 3 from J, leaving 14 bases between them. The CDR3 is CASSITSTPIYEQYF. DNA for the CDR3: TGTGCCAGTAGTATAACCTCTACTCCCATCTACGAGCAGTACTTC.

The chain joins TRBV7-2 to TRBJ2-7; D may be TRBD2 (5 bases). Germline assignment: CDR1 SGHTA and CDR2 FQGNSA. V lost 7 bases and J lost 5, with 21 bases in between. This CDR3 is 15 amino acids long. The CDR3 is CASTPEAGVVHEQYF. The CDR3 DNA follows: TGTGCCAGCACCCCAGAGGCGGGTGTGGTCCACGAGCAGTACTTC.

V gene TRBV10-1 combines with J gene TRBJ2-1; tentative D call: TRBD1 (6 bases). In germline, CDR1 is WNHNN, CDR2 SYGVQD (reference sequence). V lost 6 bases and J 12 bases, leaving 15 bases between the germline ends. The CDR3 covers 12 residues. The chain's CDR3 is CASSPKGVGQFF. CDR3 bases: TGCGCCAGCAGCCCAAAGGGGGTCGGGCAGTTCTTC.

The chain has TRBV5-1 and TRBJ2-5, with D possibly being TRBD2 (5 bases). Per germline, CDR1 SGHRS and CDR2 YFSETQ. The CDR3 runs to 19 residues. Trimming removed 1 base from V and 5 bases from J, with 27 bases in between. The CDR3 DNA follows: TGCGCCAGCAGCTTGTCCCCCTTGTATACGGCTAGCCTTGACGAGACCCAGTACTTC. As protein: CASSLSPLYTASLDETQYF.

The rearrangement joins TRBV5-4 to TRBJ2-7; no reliable D call. Gene TRBJ2-5 matches the end of the DNA better, so the J call may be wrong. This CDR3 region has 14 residues. From germline, CDR1 is SGHNT and CDR2 YYREEE (reference sequence). CDR3 nucleotide sequence: TGTGCCAGCAGCTCGGATACCCCCGGAGAGACCCAGTACTTC. Its protein is CASSSDTPGETQYF.

The V and J genes are TRBV13 and TRBJ1-6, with D maybe TRBD1 (5 bases). Germline lookup yields CDR1 PRHDT and CDR2 FYEKMQ (reference sequence). The V and J ends lost 2 bases and 1 base respectively, with 6 bases between them. The CDR3 consists of 15 residues. Here the CDR3 DNA reads TGTGCCAGCAGCTTAAGGGGATCCTATAATTCACCCCTCCACTTT. Amino acids: CASSLRGSYNSPLHF.

The chain links TRBV6-5 to TRBJ1-5, with D possibly being TRBD1 (6 bases). This CDR3 is 15 amino acids long. Germline lookup yields CDR1 MNHEY and CDR2 SVGAGI. V was trimmed by 5 bases and J by 7 bases, leaving 18 bases between them. The CDR3 reads CASSAIQGSRQPQHF. CDR3 nucleotide sequence: TGTGCCAGCAGTGCCATACAGGGTTCGCGGCAGCCCCAGCATTTT.

In regard to this clone: Other DNA sequences in the same sample also yield this CDR3. The chain employs TRBV7-3 and TRBJ2-5; D unresolved. The J call is doubtful: the DNA matches TRBJ2-7 better. This CDR3 is 13 amino acids long. Germline V gene sequence: CDR1 SGHTA, CDR2 FQGTGA. The CDR3 coding sequence is TGTGCCAGCAGCTTAACAAGCTCCTACGAGCAGTACTTC. Translated, it gives CASSLTSSYEQYF.

The chain has TRBV7-8 and TRBJ2-1; 12 nucleotides match TRBD2. The ends lost 7 bases at V and 7 bases at J; junction bases unmatched: 5. Germline V gene data show CDR1 as SGHVS and CDR2 as FQNEAQ. This CDR3 contains 14 residues. CDR3 residues: CASTLAGGHNEQFF. The CDR3 region has the DNA TGTGCCAGCACTCTAGCGGGGGGGCATAATGAGCAGTTCTTC.

This clone has more than one count but fewer than ten. V gene TRBV19 combines with J gene TRBJ1-4, with D possibly matching TRBD1 (6 bases). V dropped 6 bases and J dropped 5 bases, with 16 bases sitting between them. This CDR3 region has 15 residues. Germline CDR1 and CDR2: LNHDA and SQIVND (reference sequence). In DNA form, the CDR3 reads TGTGCCAGTAGCCGTCAGGACAGAATAAATGAAAAACTGTTTTTT. Its protein is CASSRQDRINEKLFF. The whole variable domain, remainder taken from reference TRBV19 and TRBJ1-4, is DGGITQSPKYLFRKEGQNVTLSCEQNLNHDAMYWYRQDPGQGLRLIYYSQIVNDFQKGDIAEGYSVSREKKESFPLTVTSAQKNPTAFYLCASSRQDRINEKLFFGSGTQLSVL.

In the case of this clone: Other DNA sequences from this sample encode an identical CDR3 as well. This chain joins TRBV5-1 and TRBJ1-2, with D tentatively TRBD1 (6 bases). The germline V gene encodes CDR1 SGHRS and CDR2 YFSETQ. The CDR3 contains 14 residues. V was cut by 0 bases and J by 2 bases, with 8 bases left in between. The CDR3 spells CASSLAGQNYGYTF. The CDR3 region has the DNA TGCGCCAGCAGCTTGGCTGGACAGAACTATGGCTACACCTTC. The full variable domain, rest sourced from reference TRBV5-1 and TRBJ1-2, is KAGVTQTPRYLIKTRGQQVTLSCSPISGHRSVSWYQQTPGQGLQFLFEYFSETQRNKGNFPGRFSGRQFSNSRSEMNVSTLELGDSALYLCASSLAGQNYGYTFGSGTRLTVV.

The chain employs TRBV5-1 and TRBJ2-7; 8 positions match TRBD2. The germline V gene has CDR1 SGHRS and CDR2 YFSETQ. The CDR3 contains 17 residues. The V gene end was trimmed by 6 bases and the J gene end by 3 bases; junction bases not matched to a gene: 17. The DNA of the CDR3 is TGCGCCAGCACCAAACTGCCCCGGGGGGGAAAAAACTACGAGCAGTACTTC. Its translation: CASTKLPRGGKNYEQYF.

The J gene is TRBJ1-1, the V gene TRBV5-8, with a tentative D call TRBD1 (6 bases). Per the germline V gene, CDR1 is SGHTS and CDR2 is YDEGEE. This CDR3 contains 10 residues. CDR3 region: CATGRERTFF. CDR3 nucleotide sequence: TGTGCAACAGGGCGGGAGAGGACTTTCTTT.